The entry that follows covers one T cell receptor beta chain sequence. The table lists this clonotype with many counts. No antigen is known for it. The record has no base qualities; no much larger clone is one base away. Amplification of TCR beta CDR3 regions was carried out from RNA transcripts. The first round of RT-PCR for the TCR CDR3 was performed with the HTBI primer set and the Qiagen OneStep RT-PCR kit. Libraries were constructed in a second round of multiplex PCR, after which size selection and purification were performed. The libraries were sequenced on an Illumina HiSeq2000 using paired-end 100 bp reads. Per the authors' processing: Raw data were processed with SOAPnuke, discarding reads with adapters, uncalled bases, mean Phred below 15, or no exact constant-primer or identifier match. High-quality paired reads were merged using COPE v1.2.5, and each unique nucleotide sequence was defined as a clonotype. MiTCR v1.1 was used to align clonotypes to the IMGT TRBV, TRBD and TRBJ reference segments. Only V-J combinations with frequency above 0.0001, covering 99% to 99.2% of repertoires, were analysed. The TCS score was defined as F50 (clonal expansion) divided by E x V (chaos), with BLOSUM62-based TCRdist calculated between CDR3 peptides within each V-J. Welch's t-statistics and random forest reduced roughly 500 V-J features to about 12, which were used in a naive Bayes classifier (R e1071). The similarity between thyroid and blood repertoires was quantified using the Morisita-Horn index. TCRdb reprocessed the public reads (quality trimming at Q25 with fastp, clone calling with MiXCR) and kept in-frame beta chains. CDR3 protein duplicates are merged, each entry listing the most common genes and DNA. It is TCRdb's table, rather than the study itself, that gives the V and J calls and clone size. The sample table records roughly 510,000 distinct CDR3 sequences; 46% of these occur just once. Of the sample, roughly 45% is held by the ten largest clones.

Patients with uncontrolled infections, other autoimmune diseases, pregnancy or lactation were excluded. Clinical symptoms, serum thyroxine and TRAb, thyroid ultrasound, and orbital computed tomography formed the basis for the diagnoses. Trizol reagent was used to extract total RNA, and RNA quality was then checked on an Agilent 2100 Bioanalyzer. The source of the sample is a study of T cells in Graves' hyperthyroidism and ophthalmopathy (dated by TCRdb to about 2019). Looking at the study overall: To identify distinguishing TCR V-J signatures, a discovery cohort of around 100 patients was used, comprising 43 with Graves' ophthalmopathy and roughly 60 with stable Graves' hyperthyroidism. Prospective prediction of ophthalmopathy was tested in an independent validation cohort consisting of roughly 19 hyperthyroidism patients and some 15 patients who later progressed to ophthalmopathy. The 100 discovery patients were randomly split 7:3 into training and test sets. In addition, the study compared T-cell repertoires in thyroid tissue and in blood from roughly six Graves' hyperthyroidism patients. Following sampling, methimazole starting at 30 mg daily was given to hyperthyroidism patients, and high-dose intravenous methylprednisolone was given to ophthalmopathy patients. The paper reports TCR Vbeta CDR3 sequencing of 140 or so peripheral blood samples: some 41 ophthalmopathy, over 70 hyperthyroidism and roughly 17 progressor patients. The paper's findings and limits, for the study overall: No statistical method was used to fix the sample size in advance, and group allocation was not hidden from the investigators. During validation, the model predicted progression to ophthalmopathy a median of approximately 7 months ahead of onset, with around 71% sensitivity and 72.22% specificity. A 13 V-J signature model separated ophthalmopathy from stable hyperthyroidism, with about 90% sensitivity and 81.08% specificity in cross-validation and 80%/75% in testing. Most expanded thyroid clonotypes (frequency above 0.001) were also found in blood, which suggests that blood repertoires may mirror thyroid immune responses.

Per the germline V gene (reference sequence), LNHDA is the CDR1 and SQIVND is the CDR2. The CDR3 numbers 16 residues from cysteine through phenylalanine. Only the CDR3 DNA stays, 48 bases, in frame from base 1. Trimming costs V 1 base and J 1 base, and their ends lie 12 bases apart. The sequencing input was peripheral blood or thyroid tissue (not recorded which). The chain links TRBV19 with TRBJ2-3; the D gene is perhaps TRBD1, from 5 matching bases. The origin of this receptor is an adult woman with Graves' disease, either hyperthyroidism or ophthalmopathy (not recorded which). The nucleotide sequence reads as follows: TGTGCCAGTAGTATAGTTGGGGCACAAGGCACAGATACGCAGTATTTT. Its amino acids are CASSIVGAQGTDTQYF.